The clone carrying this T cell receptor (beta chain) was seen at least ten times. Its target is unknown. These data belong to a study of T-cell memory formation after mild COVID-19. After 5'RACE with constant-segment primers, TCR alpha and TCR beta cDNA libraries carrying sample barcodes and UMIs were obtained. Each CDR3 protein gets one entry after TCRdb re-called the 5' RACE reads with MiXCR. The sample shows 200,000 to 250,000 distinct CDR3 sequences, approximately 10% of them seen only once. Study findings and constraints: The main location of contracting CD4+ clones was CM and EM, and that of contracting CD8+ clones was EMRA. Researchers found some responding clones in pre-infection memory, a sign that cross-reactive memory joined.

V lost 1 base and J 3 bases, leaving 3 bases between the germline ends. This CDR3 spans 12 amino acids. CDR1 SGHAT and CDR2 FQNNGV come from the germline V gene. The clonotype originates from a young man who had mild COVID-19 (a few samples of this study predate the infection). Cell type and time point are not known. The sequenced sample was PBMCs or a T cell subset sorted from them (not recorded which). This chain joins TRBV11-2 and TRBJ2-5, with no clear D. The chain's CDR3 is CASSLAKETQYF. Written as DNA, the CDR3 is TGTGCCAGCAGCTTAGCAAAAGAGACCCAGTACTTC.